Detailed here is one T cell receptor (beta chain). As handled by the study authors: Amplification of reference gene primers was used by the study to estimate nucleated cell counts. Produced via immunoSEQ multiplex PCR; TCRdb's table is partial and in-frame only. D and trimming come from the DNA, and the V and J calls and clone size come from that table. The sample holds more than 85,000 clones, 80% to 90% seen once. This sample was taken from a study of blood T cell repertoires in COVID-19. Germline loops: CDR1 MNHEY, CDR2 SVGAGI. This CDR3 has 14 residues. The V and J ends lost 4 bases and 2 bases, in that order; junction bases with no gene match: 3.

This sequence was found in a woman in her fifties or sixties with acute or convalescent COVID-19. The rearrangement joins TRBV6-5 to TRBJ2-5, with TRBD2 matching over 8 bases. What was sequenced was peripheral blood. This CDR3 reads CASSLAGRQETQYF. The CDR3 DNA reads as TGTGCCAGCAGTTTAGCGGGGAGGCAAGAGACCCAGTACTTC.